This T cell receptor (beta chain) was captured in a study of cytotoxic CD8 clonotypes in ibrutinib-treated CLL (dated by TCRdb to about 2021). General notes on the study: The cohort was composed of under 12 relapsed/refractory and approximately 16 treatment-naive patients; IGHV unmutated status was identified in under 18 patients. Partial responses were observed in around 25 patients and complete responses in 2; after a median follow-up of 68 months, remission was maintained in approximately 14 patients and progression was observed in about twelve. Response samples were taken after a median of 12 months on treatment, ranging from about 6 to 40 months. An average of about 250,000 productive templates and roughly 94,000 productive rearrangements was obtained per sample. Longitudinal samples were available for about 30% of the roughly 86 trial participants. Cryopreserved peripheral blood mononuclear cells were collected at three points: before therapy, at response, and at either sustained remission or disease progression. Every sample from remission and from progressive disease was obtained while the patients were still on ibrutinib.

The sample's time point, from its label and the paper: progressive disease on ibrutinib. Around 2 micrograms of genomic DNA were extracted from cryopreserved PBMCs for TCR beta library preparation. Longitudinal blood samples from CLL patients receiving ibrutinib monotherapy were subjected to high-throughput TCR beta sequencing. The patients were enrolled in a single-center, open-label phase 2 trial of ibrutinib monotherapy. General conclusions and limits of the study: Public clonotypes were rare and either contracted or stayed stable during treatment, and the rise in clonality at ibrutinib response reflected the expansion of private clonotypes. Baseline clonality was found to be higher than that of age-matched healthy donors and was strongly correlated with circulating CD8+ T-cell counts. Clonality increased at ibrutinib response, stayed stable in sustained remission, and fell back toward baseline at progression. Sustained-remission and progressing patients did not have matched sampling times, and lymph node repertoires were not examined.

On this clone: This receptor's antigen is unknown. Base qualities are not recorded, but no much larger clone differs from it by a single base.

Each clonotype received, on average, 10x coverage in deep resolution sequencing performed on a MiSeq, where the target depth lay between 1 in 1 million and 1 in 200,000 T cells. TCR beta libraries were generated with the immunoSEQ hsTCRB Kit. As for the authors' bioinformatics: ImmunoSEQ Data Assistant and ImmunoSEQ Analyzer were used for data analysis, and V, D and J genes were assigned according to IMGT definitions. Clonality, with values ranging from 0 to 1, was calculated as one minus the normalized Shannon entropy of productive rearrangement frequencies. Only overrepresented clonotypes making up at least 0.05% of each patient's repertoire were included in the public clonotype analysis. More than ten repertoires from age-matched healthy donors, obtained from immuneACCESS, served as clonality controls. TCRdb mirrors the immuneACCESS table, restricted to in-frame sequences. Some clones are absent from its copies; in checked studies, under half trace to an unresolved V gene, and the reason for the others is unknown. That table gives V, J and clone size, and the DNA gave D and trimming. The table for this sample lists 160,000 or so clones; more than 70% of them were counted only once. The biggest ten clones account for about 2.9% of the sample.

The sequences come from PBMCs, collected at disease progression, from a patient treated with ibrutinib. This sequence was found in a human donor with chronic lymphocytic leukemia.

The CDR3 protein sequence reads: CASIAPRVAGEQYF. The DNA reads TGTGCCAGCATTGCCCCTCGGGTCGCTGGGGAGCAGTACTTC. The chain is assembled from TRBV28 and TRBJ2-7, with the D segment identity uncertain. According to the germline V gene, CDR1 reads MDHEN and CDR2 reads SYDVKM. The CDR3 contains 14 residues, cysteine and phenylalanine counted. This entry keeps only the CDR3 DNA: 42 bases, framed from base 1. V was cut back by 7 bases and J by 7 bases, leaving a gap of 20 bases between them. With the rest looked up from the reference TRBV28 and TRBJ2-7 genes rather than sequenced, the full variable domain is DVKVTQSSRYLVKRTGEKVFLECVQDMDHENMFWYRQDPGLGLRLIYFSYDVKMKEKGDIPEGYSVSREKKERFSLILESASTNQTSMYLCASIAPRVAGEQYFGPGTRLTVT.